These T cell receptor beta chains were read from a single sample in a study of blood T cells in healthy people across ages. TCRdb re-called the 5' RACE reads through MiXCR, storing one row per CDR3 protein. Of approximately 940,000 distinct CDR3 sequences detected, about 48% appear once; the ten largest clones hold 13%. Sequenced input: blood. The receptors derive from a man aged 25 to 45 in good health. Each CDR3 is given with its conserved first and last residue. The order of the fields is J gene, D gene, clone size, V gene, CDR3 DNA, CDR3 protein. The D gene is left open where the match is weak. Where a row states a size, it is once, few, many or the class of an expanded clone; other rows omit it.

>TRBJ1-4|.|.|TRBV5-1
TGCGCCAGCAGCCCGGGACGTCTGAATGAAAAACTGTTTTTT
CASSPGRLNEKLFF
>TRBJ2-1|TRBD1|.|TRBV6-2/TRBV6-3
TGTGCCAGCAAGAATCCGGGACAGAACTACAATGAGCAGTTCTTC
CASKNPGQNYNEQFF
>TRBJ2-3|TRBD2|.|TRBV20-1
TGCAGTGCCACCGGGACTAGTTACGAGTATACGCAGTATTTT
CSATGTSYEYTQYF
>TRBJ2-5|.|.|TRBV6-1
TGTGCCAGCAGTGAAGTATTCAGCATCCAAGAGACCCAGTACTTC
CASSEVFSIQETQYF
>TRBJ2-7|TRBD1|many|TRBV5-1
TGTGCCAGCAGCTTCGGGACAGGTCTTTACGAGCAGTACTTC
CASSFGTGLYEQYF
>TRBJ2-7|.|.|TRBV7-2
TGTGCCAGCAGCATAAACACATACGAGCAGTACTTC
CASSINTYEQYF
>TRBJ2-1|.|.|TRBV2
TGTGCCAGCAGTGATGAACTGGTTCTGGAGCAGTTCTTC
CASSDELVLEQFF
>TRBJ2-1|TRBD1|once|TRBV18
TGTGCCAGCTCACCAGGGACAGGGAGAGGCAATGAGCAGTTCTTC
CASSPGTGRGNEQFF
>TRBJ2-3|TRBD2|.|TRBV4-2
TGTGCCAGCAGCCCGCTGGGTGGTAGCGGGGTTAGCACAGATACGCAGTATTTT
CASSPLGGSGVSTDTQYF
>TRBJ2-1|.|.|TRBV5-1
TGCGCCAGCAGCTTGGCCGGGCAGGGCGGGAAGTTCTTC
CASSLAGQGGKFF
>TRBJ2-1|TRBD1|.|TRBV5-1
TGCGCCAGCAGCTGGGGGGACAGGGGCGCCTTGAATGAGCAGTTCTTC
CASSWGDRGALNEQFF
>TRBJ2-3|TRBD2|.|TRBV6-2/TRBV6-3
TGTGCCAGCAGTTACGGTGCGGGAGGAAGTTCCGATACGCAGTATTTT
CASSYGAGGSSDTQYF
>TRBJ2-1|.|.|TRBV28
TGTGCCAGCAGCCGACGGGGGGCACCTCTCAATGAGCAGTTCTTC
CASSRRGAPLNEQFF
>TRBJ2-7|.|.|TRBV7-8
TGTGCCAGCAGCTTCTCTAGTGGGGCCTACGAGCAGTACTTC
CASSFSSGAYEQYF
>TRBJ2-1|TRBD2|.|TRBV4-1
TGCGCCAGCAGCCGAGGCGGGGGGAGCTCCTACAATGAGCAGTTCTTC
CASSRGGGSSYNEQFF
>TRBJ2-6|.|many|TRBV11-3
TGTGCCAGCAGAGACTCTGGGGCCAACGTCCTGACTTTC
CASRDSGANVLTF
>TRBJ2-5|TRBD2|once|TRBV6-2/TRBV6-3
TGTGCCAGCAGTTCCCCACTAGCGGGGAATGAAGAGACCCAGTACTTC
CASSSPLAGNEETQYF
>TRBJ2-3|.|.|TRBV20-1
TGCAGTGCCCGTAGACAGGATACGCAGTATTTT
CSARRQDTQYF
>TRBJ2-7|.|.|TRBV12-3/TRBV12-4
TGTGCCAGCAGTCCCCAATGGGGCCTAATCCACGAGCAGTACTTC
CASSPQWGLIHEQYF
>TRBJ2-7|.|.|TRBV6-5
TGTGCCAGCAGTGGAGTACAGGGTGAAGTAGGCGAGCAGTACTTC
CASSGVQGEVGEQYF
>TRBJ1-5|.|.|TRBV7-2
TGTGCCAGCAGCTTAGTAAGGGATCAGCCCCAGCATTTT
CASSLVRDQPQHF
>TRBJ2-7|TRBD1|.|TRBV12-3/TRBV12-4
TGTGCCAGCAGTCAGAGACAGGGTTTGGAGCAGTACTTC
CASSQRQGLEQYF
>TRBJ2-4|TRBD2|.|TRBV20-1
TGCAGTGTAGCGGGCAGGGTGGAAATGGACATTCAGTACTTC
CSVAGRVEMDIQYF
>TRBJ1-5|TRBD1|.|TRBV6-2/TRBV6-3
TGTGCCAGCACCATTGACAGGGGATACAATCAGCCCCAGCATTTT
CASTIDRGYNQPQHF
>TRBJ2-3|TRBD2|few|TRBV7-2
TGTGCCAGCAGCTCGATGACCCTTAGACTAGCGGGGTCCTCGGATACGCAGTATTTT
CASSSMTLRLAGSSDTQYF
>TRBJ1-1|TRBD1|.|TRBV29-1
TGCAGCGTTGATTTTACAGGGGCGAACACTGAAGCTTTCTTT
CSVDFTGANTEAFF
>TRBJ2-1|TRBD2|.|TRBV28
TGTGCCAGCAGTTATCCGCGGGGTAGCGGGGACAATGAGCAGTTCTTC
CASSYPRGSGDNEQFF
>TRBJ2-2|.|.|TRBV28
TGTGCAACAGTACCTAACACCGGGGAGCTGTTTTTT
CATVPNTGELFF
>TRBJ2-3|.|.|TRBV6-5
TGTGCCAGCAGTTACTCAGGGAGAGATACGCAGTATTTT
CASSYSGRDTQYF
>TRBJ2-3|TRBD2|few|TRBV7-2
TGTGCCAGCAGCCTGAGTTGGGCGGGGGGGCCCGATACGCAGTATTTT
CASSLSWAGGPDTQYF
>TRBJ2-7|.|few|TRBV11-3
TGTGCCAGCAGCTTAAGGGGAAAAAGCTCCTACGAGCAGTACTTC
CASSLRGKSSYEQYF
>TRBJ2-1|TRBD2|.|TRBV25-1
TGTGCCAGCAGTCCTAGCGGGAGGGCCGACTACAATGAGCAGTTCTTC
CASSPSGRADYNEQFF
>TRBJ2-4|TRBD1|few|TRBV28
TGTGCCAGCAGTCCCGGGACAGGAACTTTAGCCAAAAACATTCAGTACTTC
CASSPGTGTLAKNIQYF
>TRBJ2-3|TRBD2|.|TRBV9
TGTGCCAGCAGCGTAGACGCGGGGGGGCCAGTAGATACGCAGTATTTT
CASSVDAGGPVDTQYF
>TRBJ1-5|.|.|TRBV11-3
TGTGCCAGCAGCTTCTCCCGGGATCAGCCCCAGCATTTT
CASSFSRDQPQHF
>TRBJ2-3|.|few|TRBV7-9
TGTGCCAGCAGCTCGCCGACTACATCCGGTACTCCGAACACAGATACGCAGTATTTT
CASSSPTTSGTPNTDTQYF
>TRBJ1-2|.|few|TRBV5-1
TGCGCCAGCAGGGAGGACGCGACAGAACGAACTGGCTACACCTTC
CASREDATERTGYTF
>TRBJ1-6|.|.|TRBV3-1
TGTGCCAGCAGCCGGGGAGGGACCAATTCACCCCTCCACTTT
CASSRGGTNSPLHF
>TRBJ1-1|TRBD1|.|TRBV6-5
TGTGCCAGCGGACCACAGGGGCTGAACACTGAAGCTTTCTTT
CASGPQGLNTEAFF
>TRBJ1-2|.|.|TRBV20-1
TGCAGTGCTAACCCGGGTATTGGCTATGGCTACACCTTC
CSANPGIGYGYTF
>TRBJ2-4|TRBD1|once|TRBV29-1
TGCAGCGTCGGACCTATAAGGACAGGTCTGTACAATGAGCAGTACTTC
CSVGPIRTGLYNEQYF
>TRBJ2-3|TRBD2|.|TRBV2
TGTGCCAGCAAAGCGGGGGGGCGTGATACGCAGTATTTT
CASKAGGRDTQYF
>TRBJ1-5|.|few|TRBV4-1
TGCGCCAGCAGCCAAGTACCACATTTCAATCAGCCCCAGCATTTT
CASSQVPHFNQPQHF
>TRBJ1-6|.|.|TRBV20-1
TGCAGTGCTCCTACTACAGGGTCTAATTCACCCCTCCACTTT
CSAPTTGSNSPLHF
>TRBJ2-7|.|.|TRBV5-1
TGCGCCAGCAGCTTGGACGAAACCCGGGACGAGCAGTACTTC
CASSLDETRDEQYF
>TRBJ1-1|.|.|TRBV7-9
TGTGCCAGCAACGGTTTGGGCACTGAAGCTTTCTTT
CASNGLGTEAFF
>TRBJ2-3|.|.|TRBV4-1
TGCGCCAGCAGCCAGACGGAGGAGGGAGATACGCAGTATTTT
CASSQTEEGDTQYF
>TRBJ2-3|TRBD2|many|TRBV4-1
TGTGCCAGCAGCCAAGTACTAGCGGGGGGCACAGATACGCAGTATTTT
CASSQVLAGGTDTQYF
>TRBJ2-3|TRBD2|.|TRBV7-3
TGTGCCAGCAGCTTATCCTCTAGCGGGGGGCAAGATACGCAGTATTTT
CASSLSSSGGQDTQYF
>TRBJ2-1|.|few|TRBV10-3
TGTGCCATCAGGGGCCCAATGGATGAGCAGTTCTTC
CAIRGPMDEQFF
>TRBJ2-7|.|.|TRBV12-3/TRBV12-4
TGTGCCAGCAGTCCTTCTCGGGCACGGTACGAGCAGTACTTC
CASSPSRARYEQYF
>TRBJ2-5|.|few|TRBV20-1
TGCAGTGCTAGAGTTCTTTTAGGGGGACACCCCGAGACCCAGTACTTC
CSARVLLGGHPETQYF
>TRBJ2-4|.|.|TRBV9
TGTGCCAGCAGCGTAGCCAGTGACCAAAACATTCAGTACTTC
CASSVASDQNIQYF
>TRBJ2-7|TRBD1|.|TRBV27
TGTGCCAGCAGTCCCTGGGACAGAACATACGAGCAGTACTTC
CASSPWDRTYEQYF
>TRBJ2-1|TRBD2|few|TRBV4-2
TGTGCCAGCAGCCCTGGCGGCGCGGGGGAGAGCTCCTACAATGAGCAGTTCTTC
CASSPGGAGESSYNEQFF
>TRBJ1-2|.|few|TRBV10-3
TGTGCCATCCGTAGGCAGGAAGCTAACTATGGCTACACCTTC
CAIRRQEANYGYTF
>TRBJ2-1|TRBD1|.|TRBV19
TGTGCCAGTAGTACTCTCGGGACAGGGCAGGTGAATGAGCAGTTCTTC
CASSTLGTGQVNEQFF